This T cell receptor (beta chain) is drawn from a study of blood T cell repertoires in COVID-19. The CDR3 extends over 13 amino acids. V lost 5 bases to trimming and J lost 5 bases, with 12 bases between them. Per the germline V gene, CDR1 is LNHDA and CDR2 is SQIVND (reference sequence). This clone was seen just once. The assay was immunoSEQ multiplex PCR, and TCRdb's table has in-frame clones only and misses some. The data contain about 130,000 clones, over 80% of them singletons. The source is a man aged 55 to 70 with acute or convalescent COVID-19. The V and J genes are TRBV19 and TRBJ1-1; D might be TRBD1 (5 bases). The sample taken for sequencing was peripheral blood. CDR3 in DNA: TGTGCCAGTAGTTATGACAGAAGGACTGAAGCTTTCTTT. The encoded protein is CASSYDRRTEAFF.